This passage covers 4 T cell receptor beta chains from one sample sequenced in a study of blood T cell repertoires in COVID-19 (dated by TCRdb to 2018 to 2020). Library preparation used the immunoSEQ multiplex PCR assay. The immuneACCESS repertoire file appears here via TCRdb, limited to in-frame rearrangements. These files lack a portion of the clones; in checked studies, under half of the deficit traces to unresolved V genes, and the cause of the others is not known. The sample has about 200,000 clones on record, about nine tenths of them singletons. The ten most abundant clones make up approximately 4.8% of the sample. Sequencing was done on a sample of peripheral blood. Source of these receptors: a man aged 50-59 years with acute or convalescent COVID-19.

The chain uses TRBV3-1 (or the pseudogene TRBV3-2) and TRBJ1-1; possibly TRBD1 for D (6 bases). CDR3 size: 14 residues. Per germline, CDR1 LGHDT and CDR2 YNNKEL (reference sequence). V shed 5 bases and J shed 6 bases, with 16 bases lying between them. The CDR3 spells CASSTAVRGSEAFF. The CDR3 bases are TGTGCCAGCAGCACTGCCGTGAGGGGGTCTGAAGCTTTCTTT.

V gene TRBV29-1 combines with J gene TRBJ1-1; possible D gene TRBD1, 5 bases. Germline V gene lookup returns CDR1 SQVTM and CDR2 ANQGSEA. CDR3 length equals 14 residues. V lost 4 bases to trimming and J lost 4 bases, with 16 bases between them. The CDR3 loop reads CSVAPYGQGTEAFF. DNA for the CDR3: TGCAGCGTTGCCCCATACGGTCAGGGCACTGAAGCTTTCTTT.

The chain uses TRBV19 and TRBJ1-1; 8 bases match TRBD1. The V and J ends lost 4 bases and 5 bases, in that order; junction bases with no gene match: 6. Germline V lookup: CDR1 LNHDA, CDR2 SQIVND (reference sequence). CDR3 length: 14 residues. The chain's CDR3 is CASSTQGAGTEAFF. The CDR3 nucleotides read TGTGCCAGTAGTACCCAGGGGGCCGGGACTGAAGCTTTCTTT.

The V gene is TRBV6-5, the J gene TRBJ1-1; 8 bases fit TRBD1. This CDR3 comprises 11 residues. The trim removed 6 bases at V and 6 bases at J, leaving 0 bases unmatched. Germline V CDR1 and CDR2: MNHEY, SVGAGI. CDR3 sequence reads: CASRQGAEAFF. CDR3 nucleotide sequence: TGTGCCAGCAGACAGGGGGCTGAAGCTTTCTTT.